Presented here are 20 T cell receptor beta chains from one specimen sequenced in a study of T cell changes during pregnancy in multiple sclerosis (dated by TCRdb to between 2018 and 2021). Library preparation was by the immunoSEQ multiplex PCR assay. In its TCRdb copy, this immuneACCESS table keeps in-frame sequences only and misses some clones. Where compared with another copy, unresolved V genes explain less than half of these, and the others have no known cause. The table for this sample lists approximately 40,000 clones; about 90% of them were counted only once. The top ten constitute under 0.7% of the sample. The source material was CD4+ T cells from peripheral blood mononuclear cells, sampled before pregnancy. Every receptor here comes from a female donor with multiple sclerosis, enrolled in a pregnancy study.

The CDR3, as DNA: TGTGCCAGCAGACCCGACAGCTACAATCAGCCCCAGCATTTT. Encoded protein: CASRPDSYNQPQHF. The chain joins TRBV2 to TRBJ1-5; the D gene is possibly TRBD1 (5 bases). The CDR3 has 14 amino acids. Germline loops: CDR1 SNHLY, CDR2 FYNNEI. Trimming shortened V by 6 bases and J by 3 bases, and 12 bases separated the two germline ends. The variable domain in full, completed from reference TRBV2 and TRBJ1-5, reads EPEVTQTPSHQVTQMGQEVILRCVPISNHLYFYWYRQILGQKVEFLVSFYNNEISEKSEIFDDQFSVERPDGSNFTLKIRSTKLEDSAMYFCASRPDSYNQPQHFGDGTRLSIL.

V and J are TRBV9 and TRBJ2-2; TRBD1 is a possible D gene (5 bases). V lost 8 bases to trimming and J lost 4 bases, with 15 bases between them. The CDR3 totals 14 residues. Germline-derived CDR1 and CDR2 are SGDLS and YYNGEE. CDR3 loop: CASRKGLVTGELFF. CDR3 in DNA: TGTGCCAGTCGGAAGGGGCTTGTCACCGGGGAGCTGTTTTTT.

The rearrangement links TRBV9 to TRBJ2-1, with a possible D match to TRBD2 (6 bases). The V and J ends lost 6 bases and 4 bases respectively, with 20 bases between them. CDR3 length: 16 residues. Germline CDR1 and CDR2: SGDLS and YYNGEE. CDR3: CASTMSGGTEYNEQFF. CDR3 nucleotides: TGTGCCAGCACGATGAGTGGGGGGACCGAATACAATGAGCAGTTCTTC.

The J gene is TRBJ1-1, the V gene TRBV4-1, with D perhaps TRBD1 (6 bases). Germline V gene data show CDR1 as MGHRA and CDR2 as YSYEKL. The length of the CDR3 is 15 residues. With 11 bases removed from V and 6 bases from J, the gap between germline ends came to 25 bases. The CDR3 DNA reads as TGCGCCCGCTCCGGGGGGGGGCGATTTACTGCTGAAGCTTTCTTT. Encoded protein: CARSGGGRFTAEAFF.

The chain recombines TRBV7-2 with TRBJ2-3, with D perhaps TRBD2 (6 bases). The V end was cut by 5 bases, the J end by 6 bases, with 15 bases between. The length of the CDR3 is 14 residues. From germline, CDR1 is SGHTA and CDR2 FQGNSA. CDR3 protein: CASSGRGLGDTQYF. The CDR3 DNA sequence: TGTGCCAGCAGCGGAAGGGGACTGGGGGATACGCAGTATTTT.

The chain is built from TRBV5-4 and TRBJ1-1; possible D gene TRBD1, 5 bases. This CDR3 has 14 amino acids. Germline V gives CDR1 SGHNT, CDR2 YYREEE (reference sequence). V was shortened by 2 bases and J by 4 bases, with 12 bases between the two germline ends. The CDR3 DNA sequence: TGTGCCAGCAGCTTAGACAGATCGGGCACTGAAGCTTTCTTT. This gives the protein CASSLDRSGTEAFF.

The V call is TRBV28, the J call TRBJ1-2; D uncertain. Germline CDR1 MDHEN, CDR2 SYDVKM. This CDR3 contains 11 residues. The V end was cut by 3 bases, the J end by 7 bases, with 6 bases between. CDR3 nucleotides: TGTGCCAGCAGTTTTGCAGGTGGCTACACCTTC. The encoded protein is CASSFAGGYTF.

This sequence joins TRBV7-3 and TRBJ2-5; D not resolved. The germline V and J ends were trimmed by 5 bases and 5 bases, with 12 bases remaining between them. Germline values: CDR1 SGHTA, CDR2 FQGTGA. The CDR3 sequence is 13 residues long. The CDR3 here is CASSLRPRETQYF. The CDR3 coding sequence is TGTGCCAGCAGCCTTAGGCCCAGGGAGACCCAGTACTTC. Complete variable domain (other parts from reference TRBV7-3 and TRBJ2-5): GAGVSQTPSNKVTEKGKYVELRCDPISGHTALYWYRQSLGQGPEFLIYFQGTGAADDSGLPNDRFFAVRPEGSVSTLKIQRTERGDSAVYLCASSLRPRETQYFGPGTRLLVL.

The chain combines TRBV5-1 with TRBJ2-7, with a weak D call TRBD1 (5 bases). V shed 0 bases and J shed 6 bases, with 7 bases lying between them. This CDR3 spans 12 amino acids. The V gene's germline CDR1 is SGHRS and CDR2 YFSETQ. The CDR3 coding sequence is TGCGCCAGCAGCTTGGCAGGGCGCGAGCAGTACTTC. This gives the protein CASSLAGREQYF.

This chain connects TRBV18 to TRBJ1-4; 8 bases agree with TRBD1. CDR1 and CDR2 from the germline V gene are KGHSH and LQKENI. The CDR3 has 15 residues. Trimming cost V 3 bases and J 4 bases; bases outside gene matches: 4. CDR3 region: CASSPWTGINEKLFF. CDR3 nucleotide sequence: TGTGCCAGCTCACCCTGGACAGGGATTAATGAAAAACTGTTTTTT.

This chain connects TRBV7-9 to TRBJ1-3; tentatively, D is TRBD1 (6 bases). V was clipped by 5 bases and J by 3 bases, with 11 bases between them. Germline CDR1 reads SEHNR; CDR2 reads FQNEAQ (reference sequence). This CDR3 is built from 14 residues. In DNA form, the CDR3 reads TGTGCCAGCAGCCCCACAGGGTTTGGAAACACCATATATTTT. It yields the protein CASSPTGFGNTIYF. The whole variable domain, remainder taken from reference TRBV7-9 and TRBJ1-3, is DTGVSQNPRHKITKRGQNVTFRCDPISEHNRLYWYRQTLGQGPEFLTYFQNEAQLEKSRLLSDRFSAERPKGSFSTLEIQRTEQGDSAMYLCASSPTGFGNTIYFGEGSWLTVV.

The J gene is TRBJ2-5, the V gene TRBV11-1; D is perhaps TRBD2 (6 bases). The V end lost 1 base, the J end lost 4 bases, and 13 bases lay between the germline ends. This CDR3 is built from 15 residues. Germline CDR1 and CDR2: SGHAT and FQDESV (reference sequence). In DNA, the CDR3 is TGTGCCAGCAGCTTAGAAACTAGCCGAGGAGAGACCCAGTACTTC. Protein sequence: CASSLETSRGETQYF.

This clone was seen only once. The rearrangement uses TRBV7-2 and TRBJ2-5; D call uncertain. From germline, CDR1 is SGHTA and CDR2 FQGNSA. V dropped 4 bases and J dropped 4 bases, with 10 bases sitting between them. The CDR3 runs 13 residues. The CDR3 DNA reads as TGTGCCAGCAGCTCTCGAGCCTTAGAGACCCAGTACTTC. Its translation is CASSSRALETQYF.

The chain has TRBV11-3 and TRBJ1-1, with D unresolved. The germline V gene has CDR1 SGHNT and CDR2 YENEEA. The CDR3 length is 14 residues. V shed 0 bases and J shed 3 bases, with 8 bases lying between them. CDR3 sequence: CASSLEGTDTEAFF. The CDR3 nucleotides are TGTGCCAGCAGCTTAGAGGGCACGGACACTGAAGCTTTCTTT.

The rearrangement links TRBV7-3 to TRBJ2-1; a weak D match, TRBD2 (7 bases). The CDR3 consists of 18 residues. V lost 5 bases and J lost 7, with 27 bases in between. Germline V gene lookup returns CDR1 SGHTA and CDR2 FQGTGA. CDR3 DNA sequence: TGTGCCAGCAGCCCCGAAAAGTTAAGGGGGGGAATTGGGAATGAGCAGTTCTTC. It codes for CASSPEKLRGGIGNEQFF.

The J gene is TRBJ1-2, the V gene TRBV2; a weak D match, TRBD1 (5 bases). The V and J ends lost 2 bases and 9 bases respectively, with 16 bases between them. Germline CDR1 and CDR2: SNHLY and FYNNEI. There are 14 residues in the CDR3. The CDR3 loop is CASSEQGMGIRYTF. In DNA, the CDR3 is TGTGCCAGCAGTGAACAGGGAATGGGGATTCGCTACACCTTC.

The CDR3: CSASPIYEQYF. The DNA of the CDR3 is TGCAGTGCTAGTCCAATCTACGAGCAGTACTTC. V usage is TRBV20-1 and J usage is TRBJ2-7, with D uncertain. The germline CDR1 and CDR2 sequences are DFQATT and SNEGSKA (reference sequence). The ends were cut back, 3 bases at V and 3 bases at J, with 6 bases in the middle. The CDR3 runs to 11 residues.

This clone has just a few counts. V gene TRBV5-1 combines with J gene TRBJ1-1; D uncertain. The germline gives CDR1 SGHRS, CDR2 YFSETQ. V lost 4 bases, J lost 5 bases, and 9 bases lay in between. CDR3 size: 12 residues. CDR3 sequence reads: CASSPPKTEAFF. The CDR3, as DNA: TGCGCCAGCAGCCCTCCTAAGACTGAAGCTTTCTTT.

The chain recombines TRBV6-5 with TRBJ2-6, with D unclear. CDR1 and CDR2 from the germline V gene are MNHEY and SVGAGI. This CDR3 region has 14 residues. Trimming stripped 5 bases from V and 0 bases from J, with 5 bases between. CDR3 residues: CASSSLSGANVLTF. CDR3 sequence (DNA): TGTGCCAGCAGTAGCCTCTCTGGGGCCAACGTCCTGACTTTC.

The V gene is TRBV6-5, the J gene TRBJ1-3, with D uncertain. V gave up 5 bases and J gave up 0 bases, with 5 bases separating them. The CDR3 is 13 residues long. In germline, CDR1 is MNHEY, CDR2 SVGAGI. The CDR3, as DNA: TGTGCCAGCAGTGGGCCCTCTGGAAACACCATATATTTT. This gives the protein CASSGPSGNTIYF.